This T cell receptor beta chain was recorded in a study of cytomegalovirus exposure and HLA in healthy donors. Study-wide points: Association of a missense DCLRE1C variant with TCR beta V- and J-gene trimming was reported in a later analysis. CMV antigen specificity was confirmed in vitro for a few CMV-associated chains. Among CMV-associated TCR beta chains, most appeared HLA-restricted in a later analysis.

Primers included in the PCR were 60 Vbeta and 13 Jbeta primers. Some clones are missing from TCRdb's copy, which holds only in-frame ones; the method was immunoSEQ multiplex PCR. Here the sample spans 200,000 or so clones, 82% being singletons. Germline assignment: CDR1 SGHRS and CDR2 YFSETQ. The V end lost 3 bases, the J end lost 0 bases, and 4 bases lay between the germline ends. The CDR3 runs to 13 residues. A note on this clone: Its antigen is not identified.

The sequenced sample consisted of PBMCs. The chain is built from TRBV5-1 and TRBJ2-1; unclear D gene. This TCR came from a boy aged 2 to 10 in good health and CMV-seronegative. The CDR3 coding sequence is TGCGCCAGCAGCTCCAGCTCCTACAATGAGCAGTTCTTC. Translation: CASSSSSYNEQFF.